This T cell receptor (beta chain) was documented in a study of cytomegalovirus exposure and HLA in healthy donors. Study-level findings and limits: In a later analysis, TCR beta V- and J-gene trimming was associated with a missense DCLRE1C variant.

V trimming: 1 base; J trimming: 9 bases; junction bases outside the gene matches: 7. The CDR3 runs to 15 residues. The germline V gene encodes CDR1 LGHNA and CDR2 YNFKEQ. Comment on this clone: Its cognate antigen is unknown.

PCR primers comprised 60 Vbeta and 13 Jbeta primers. Assay used: immunoSEQ multiplex PCR; TCRdb lists only in-frame clones, some missing. This table has about 210,000 clones, approximately 82% appearing once. Input material: PBMCs. J is TRBJ2-1 and V is TRBV4-2; TRBD2 matches at 9 bases. The receptor comes from a man aged 40-55 years in good health and CMV-seropositive. The CDR3 loop is CASSQVGSGSGEQFF. DNA of the CDR3: TGTGCCAGCAGCCAAGTAGGTAGCGGGAGTGGTGAGCAGTTCTTC.